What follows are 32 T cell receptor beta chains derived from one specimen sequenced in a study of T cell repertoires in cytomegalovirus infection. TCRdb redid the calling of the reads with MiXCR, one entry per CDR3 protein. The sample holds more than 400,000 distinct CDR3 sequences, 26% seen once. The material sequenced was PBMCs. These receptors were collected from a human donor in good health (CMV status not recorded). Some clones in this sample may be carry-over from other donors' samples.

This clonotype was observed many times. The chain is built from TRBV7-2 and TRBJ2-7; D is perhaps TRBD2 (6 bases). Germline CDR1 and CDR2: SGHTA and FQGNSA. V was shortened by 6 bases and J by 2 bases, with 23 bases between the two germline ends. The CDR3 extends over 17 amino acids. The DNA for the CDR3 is TGTGCCAGCAGTTATCGGGTCGGGGGAGAGGGCACCTACGAGCAGTACTTC. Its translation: CASSYRVGGEGTYEQYF.

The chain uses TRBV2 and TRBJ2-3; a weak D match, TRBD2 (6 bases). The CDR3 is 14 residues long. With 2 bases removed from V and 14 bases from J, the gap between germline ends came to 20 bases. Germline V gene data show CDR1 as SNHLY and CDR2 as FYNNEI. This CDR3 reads CASSESMGTLGGYF. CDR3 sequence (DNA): TGTGCCAGCAGTGAATCAATGGGGACCCTCGGGGGGTATTTT.

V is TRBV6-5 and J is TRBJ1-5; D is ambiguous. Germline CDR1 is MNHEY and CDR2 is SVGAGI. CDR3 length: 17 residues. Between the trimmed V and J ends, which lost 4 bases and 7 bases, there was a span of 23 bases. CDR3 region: CASSSFEGPLSGQPQHF. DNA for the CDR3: TGTGCCAGCAGTTCTTTCGAGGGCCCCCTTTCGGGGCAGCCCCAGCATTTT.

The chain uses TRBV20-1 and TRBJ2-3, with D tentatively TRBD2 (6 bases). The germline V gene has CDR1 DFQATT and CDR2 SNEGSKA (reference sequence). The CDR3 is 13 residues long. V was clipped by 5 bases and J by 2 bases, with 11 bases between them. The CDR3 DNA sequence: TGCAGTGCTCACAGCGGGCTCACAGATACGCAGTATTTT. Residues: CSAHSGLTDTQYF.

In DNA form, the CDR3 reads TGTGCCAGCAGCTTAGGACAGTCGTATAATTCACCCCTCCACTTT. Translation gives CASSLGQSYNSPLHF. The chain links TRBV7-6 to TRBJ1-6, with a weak D call TRBD1 (5 bases). Trimming stripped 1 base from V and 4 bases from J, with 8 bases between. CDR1 and CDR2 (germline): SGHVS, FNYEAQ. This CDR3 has 15 residues. The variable domain in full, completed from reference TRBV7-6 and TRBJ1-6, reads GAGVSQSPRYKVTKRGQDVALRCDPISGHVSLYWYRQALGQGPEFLTYFNYEAQQDKSGLPNDRFSAERPEGSISTLTIQRTEQRDSAMYRCASSLGQSYNSPLHFGNGTRLTVT.

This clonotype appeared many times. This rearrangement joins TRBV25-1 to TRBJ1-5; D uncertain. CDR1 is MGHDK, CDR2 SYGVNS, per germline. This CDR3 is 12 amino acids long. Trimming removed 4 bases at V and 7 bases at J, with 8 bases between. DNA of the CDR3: TGTGCCAGCAGTGTGGGTAACCAGCCCCAGCATTTT. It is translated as CASSVGNQPQHF.

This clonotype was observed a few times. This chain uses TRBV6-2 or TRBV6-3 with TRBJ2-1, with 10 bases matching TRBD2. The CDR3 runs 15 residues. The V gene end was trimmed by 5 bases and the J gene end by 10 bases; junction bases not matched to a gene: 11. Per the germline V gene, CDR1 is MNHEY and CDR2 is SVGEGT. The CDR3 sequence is CASSGKLAGAWEQFF. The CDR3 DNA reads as TGTGCCAGCAGTGGTAAGCTAGCGGGAGCATGGGAGCAGTTCTTC.

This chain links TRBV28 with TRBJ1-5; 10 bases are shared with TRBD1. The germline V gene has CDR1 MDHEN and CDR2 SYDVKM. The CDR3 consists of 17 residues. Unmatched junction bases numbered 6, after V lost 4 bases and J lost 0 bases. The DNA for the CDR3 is TGTGCCAGCAGTTCGGGACAGGGGATGGGTAGCAATCAGCCCCAGCATTTT. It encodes CASSSGQGMGSNQPQHF.

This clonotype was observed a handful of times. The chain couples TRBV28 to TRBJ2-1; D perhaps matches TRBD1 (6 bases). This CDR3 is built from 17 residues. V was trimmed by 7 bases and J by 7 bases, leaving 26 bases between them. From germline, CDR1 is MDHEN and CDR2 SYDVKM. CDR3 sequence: CASISLLDSGRRNEQFF. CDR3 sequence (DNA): TGTGCCAGCATCAGTTTATTGGACAGTGGAAGGAGGAATGAGCAGTTCTTC. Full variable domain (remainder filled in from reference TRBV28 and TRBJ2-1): DVKVTQSSRYLVKRTGEKVFLECVQDMDHENMFWYRQDPGLGLRLIYFSYDVKMKEKGDIPEGYSVSREKKERFSLILESASTNQTSMYLCASISLLDSGRRNEQFFGPGTRLTVL.

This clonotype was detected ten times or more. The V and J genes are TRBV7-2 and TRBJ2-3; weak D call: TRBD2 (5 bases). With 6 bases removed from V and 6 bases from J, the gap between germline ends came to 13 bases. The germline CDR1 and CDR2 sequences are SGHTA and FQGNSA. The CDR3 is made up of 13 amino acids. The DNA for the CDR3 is TGTGCCAGCAGAGTCCTTAGCGTTGATACGCAGTATTTT. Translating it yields CASRVLSVDTQYF.

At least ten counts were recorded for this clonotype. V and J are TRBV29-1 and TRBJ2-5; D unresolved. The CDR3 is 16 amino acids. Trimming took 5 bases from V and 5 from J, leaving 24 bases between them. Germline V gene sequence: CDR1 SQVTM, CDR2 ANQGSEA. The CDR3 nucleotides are TGCAGCGTTCCGAAAGGTTCTGACTTCCTGGCTGAGACCCAGTACTTC. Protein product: CSVPKGSDFLAETQYF. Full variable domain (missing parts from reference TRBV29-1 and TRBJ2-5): SAVISQKPSRDICQRGTSLTIQCQVDSQVTMMFWYRQQPGQSLTLIATANQGSEATYESGFVIDKFPISRPNLTFSTLTVSNMSPEDSSIYLCSVPKGSDFLAETQYFGPGTRLLVL.

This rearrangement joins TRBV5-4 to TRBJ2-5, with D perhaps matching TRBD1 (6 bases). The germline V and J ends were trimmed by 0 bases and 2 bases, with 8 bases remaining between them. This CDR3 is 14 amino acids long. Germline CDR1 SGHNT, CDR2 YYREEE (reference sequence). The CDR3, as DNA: TGTGCCAGCAGCTTGGGAGACAGGCAAGAGACCCAGTACTTC. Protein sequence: CASSLGDRQETQYF.

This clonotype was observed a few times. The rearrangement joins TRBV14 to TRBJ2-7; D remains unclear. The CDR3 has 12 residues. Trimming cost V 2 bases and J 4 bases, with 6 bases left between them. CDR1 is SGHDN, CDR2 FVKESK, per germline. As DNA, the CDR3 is TGTGCCAGCAGCCAAATATTTTACGAGCAGTACTTC. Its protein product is CASSQIFYEQYF. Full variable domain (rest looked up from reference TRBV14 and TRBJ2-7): EAGVTQFPSHSVIEKGQTVTLRCDPISGHDNLYWYRRVMGKEIKFLLHFVKESKQDESGMPNNRFLAERTGGTYSTLKVQPAELEDSGVYFCASSQIFYEQYFGPGTRLTVT.

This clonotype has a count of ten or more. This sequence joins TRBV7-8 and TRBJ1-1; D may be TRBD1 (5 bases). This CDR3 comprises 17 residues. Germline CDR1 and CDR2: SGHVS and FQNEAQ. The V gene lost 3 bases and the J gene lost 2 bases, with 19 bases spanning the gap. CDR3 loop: CASSFGGGTLTNTEAFF. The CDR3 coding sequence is TGTGCCAGCAGCTTTGGGGGGGGGACGTTAACCAACACTGAAGCTTTCTTT.

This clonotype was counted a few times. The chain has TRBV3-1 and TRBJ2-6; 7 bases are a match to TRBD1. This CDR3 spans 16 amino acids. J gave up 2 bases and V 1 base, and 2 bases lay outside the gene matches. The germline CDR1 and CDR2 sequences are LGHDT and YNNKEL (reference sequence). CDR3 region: CASSQATGAGANVLTF. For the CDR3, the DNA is TGTGCCAGCAGCCAAGCAACAGGGGCTGGGGCCAACGTCCTGACTTTC.

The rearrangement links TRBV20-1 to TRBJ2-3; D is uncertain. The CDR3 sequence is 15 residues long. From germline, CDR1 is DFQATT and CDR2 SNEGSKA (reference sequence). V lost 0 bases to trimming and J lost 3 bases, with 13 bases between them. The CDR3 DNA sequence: TGCAGTGCTAGAGATTTTCGGCGAGTAACAGATACGCAGTATTTT. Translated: CSARDFRRVTDTQYF.

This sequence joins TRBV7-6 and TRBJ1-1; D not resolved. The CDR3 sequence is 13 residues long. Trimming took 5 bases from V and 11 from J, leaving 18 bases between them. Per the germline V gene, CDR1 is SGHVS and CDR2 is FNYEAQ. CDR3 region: CASSPLDIVSAFF. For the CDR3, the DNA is TGTGCCAGCAGCCCCCTAGACATTGTGAGCGCTTTCTTT.

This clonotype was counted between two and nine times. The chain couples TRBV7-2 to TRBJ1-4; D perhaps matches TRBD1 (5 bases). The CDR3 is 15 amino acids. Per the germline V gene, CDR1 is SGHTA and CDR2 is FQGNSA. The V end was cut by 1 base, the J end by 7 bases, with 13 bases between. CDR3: CASSLVGGEGEKLFF. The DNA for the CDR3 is TGTGCCAGCAGCTTAGTTGGGGGAGAGGGTGAAAAACTGTTTTTT.

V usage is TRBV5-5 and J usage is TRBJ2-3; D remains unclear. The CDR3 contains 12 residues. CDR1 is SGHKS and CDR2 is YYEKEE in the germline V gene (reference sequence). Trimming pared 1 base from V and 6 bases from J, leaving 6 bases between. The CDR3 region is CASSLPVDTQYF. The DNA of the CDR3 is TGTGCCAGCAGCTTGCCCGTTGATACGCAGTATTTT.

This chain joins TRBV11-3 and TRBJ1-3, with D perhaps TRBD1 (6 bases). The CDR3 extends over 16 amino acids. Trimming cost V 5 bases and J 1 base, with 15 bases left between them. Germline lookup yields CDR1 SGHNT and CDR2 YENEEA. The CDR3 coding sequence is TGTGCCAGCAGCACCCAAGGACAGACTTCTGGAAACACCATATATTTT. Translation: CASSTQGQTSGNTIYF.

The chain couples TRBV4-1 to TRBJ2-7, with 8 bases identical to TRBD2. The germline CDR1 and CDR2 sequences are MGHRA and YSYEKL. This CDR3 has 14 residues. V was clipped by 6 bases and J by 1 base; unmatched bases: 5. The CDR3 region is CASSPAGASYEQYF. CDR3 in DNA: TGCGCCAGCAGTCCAGCGGGAGCATCCTACGAGCAGTACTTC.

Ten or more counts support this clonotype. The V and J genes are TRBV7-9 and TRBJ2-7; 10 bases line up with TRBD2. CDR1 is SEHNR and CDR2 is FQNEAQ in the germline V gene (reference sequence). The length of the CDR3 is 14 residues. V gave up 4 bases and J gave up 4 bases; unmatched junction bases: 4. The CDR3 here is CASSWTSGGYEQYF. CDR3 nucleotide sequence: TGTGCCAGCAGCTGGACTAGCGGAGGTTACGAGCAGTACTTC.

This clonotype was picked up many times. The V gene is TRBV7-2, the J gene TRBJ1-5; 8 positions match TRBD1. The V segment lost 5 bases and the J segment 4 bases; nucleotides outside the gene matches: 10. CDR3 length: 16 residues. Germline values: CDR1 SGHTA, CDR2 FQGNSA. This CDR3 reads CASSRTGQGANQPQHF. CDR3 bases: TGTGCCAGCAGCCGCACCGGGCAGGGGGCGAATCAGCCCCAGCATTTT.

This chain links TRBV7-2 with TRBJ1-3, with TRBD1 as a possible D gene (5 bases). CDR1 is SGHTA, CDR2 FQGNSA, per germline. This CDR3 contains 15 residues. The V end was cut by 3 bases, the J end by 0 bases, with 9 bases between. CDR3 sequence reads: CASSFSQGSGNTIYF. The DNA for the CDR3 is TGTGCCAGCAGCTTTAGCCAGGGCTCTGGAAACACCATATATTTT.

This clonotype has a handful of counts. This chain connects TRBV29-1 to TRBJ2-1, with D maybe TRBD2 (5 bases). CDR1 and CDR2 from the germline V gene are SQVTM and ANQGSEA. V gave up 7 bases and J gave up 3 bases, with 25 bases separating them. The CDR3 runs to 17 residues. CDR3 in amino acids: CSAVTGKGIADYNEQFF. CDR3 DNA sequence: TGCAGCGCTGTAACCGGGAAGGGCATCGCGGACTACAATGAGCAGTTCTTC.

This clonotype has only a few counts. Here the CDR3 reads CASSLLTITGELFF. The CDR3 bases are TGTGCCAGCAGCTTATTAACTATCACCGGGGAGCTGTTTTTT. The J gene is TRBJ2-2, the V gene TRBV7-6, with D hard to call. The germline V and J ends were trimmed by 2 bases and 4 bases, with 8 bases remaining between them. CDR1 and CDR2 from the germline V gene are SGHVS and FNYEAQ. CDR3 length equals 14 residues.

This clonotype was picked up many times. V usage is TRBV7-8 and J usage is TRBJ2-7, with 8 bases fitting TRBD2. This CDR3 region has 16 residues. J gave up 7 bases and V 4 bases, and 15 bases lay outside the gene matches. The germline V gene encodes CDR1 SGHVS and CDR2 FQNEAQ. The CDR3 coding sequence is TGTGCCAGCAGCTCCCGCGGGGGGAATTTGGCGAGGGAGCAGTACGTC. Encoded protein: CASSSRGGNLAREQYV.

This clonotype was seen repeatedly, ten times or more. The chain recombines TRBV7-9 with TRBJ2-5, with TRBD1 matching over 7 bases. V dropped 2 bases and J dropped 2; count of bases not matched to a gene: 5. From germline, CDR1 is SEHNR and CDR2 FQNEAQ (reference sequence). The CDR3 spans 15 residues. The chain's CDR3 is CASSLMGTEQETQYF. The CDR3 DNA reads TGTGCCAGCAGCTTAATGGGGACAGAACAAGAGACCCAGTACTTC.

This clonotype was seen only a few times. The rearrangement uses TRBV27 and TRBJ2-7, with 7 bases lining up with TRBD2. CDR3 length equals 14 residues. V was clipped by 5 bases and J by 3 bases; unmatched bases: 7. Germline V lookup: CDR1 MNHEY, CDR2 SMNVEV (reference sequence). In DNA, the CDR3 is TGTGCCAGCAGTATCCGGGAGGCTTACTACGAGCAGTACTTC. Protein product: CASSIREAYYEQYF.

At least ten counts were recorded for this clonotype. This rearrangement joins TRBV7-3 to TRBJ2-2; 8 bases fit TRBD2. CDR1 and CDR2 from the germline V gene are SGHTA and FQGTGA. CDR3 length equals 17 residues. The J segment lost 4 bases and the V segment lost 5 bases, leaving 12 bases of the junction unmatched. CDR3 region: CASSPTSGGSGTGELFF. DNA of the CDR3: TGTGCCAGCAGCCCCACTAGCGGAGGCTCGGGCACCGGGGAGCTGTTTTTT.

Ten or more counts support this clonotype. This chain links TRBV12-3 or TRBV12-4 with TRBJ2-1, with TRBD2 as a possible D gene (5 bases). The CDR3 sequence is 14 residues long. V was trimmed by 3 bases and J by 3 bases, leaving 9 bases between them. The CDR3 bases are TGTGCCAGCAGTTTGGAGCGGTTCTACAATGAGCAGTTCTTC. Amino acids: CASSLERFYNEQFF.

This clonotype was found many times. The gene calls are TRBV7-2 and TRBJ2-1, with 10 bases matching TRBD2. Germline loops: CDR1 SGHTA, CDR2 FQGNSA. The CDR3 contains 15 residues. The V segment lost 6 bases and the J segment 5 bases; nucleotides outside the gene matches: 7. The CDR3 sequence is CASSLAGVNHNEQFF. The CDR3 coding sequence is TGTGCCAGCAGTCTAGCGGGAGTAAATCACAATGAGCAGTTCTTC. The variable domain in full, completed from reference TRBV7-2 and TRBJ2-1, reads GAGVSQSPSNKVTEKGKDVELRCDPISGHTALYWYRQSLGQGLEFLIYFQGNSAPDKSGLPSDRFSAERTGGSVSTLTIQRTQQEDSAVYLCASSLAGVNHNEQFFGPGTRLTVL.